Sequencing of this T cell receptor (beta chain) was carried out in a study of T cells in narcolepsy. The CDR3 is 15 residues long. V lost 5 bases to trimming and J lost 7 bases; unmatched junction nucleotides: 8. Germline CDR1 reads LNHDA; CDR2 reads SQIVND (reference sequence). Clones were read by immunoSEQ multiplex PCR, and TCRdb kept only the in-frame ones, dropping some. The data hold 20,000 to 25,000 clones, with 84% observed a single time. The rearrangement links TRBV19 to TRBJ2-2; 9 bases map to TRBD1. The source is a human donor with narcolepsy. Sequencing used CD45RA- memory CD4+ T cells from PBMCs. The CDR3 spells CASSEQGAQGGELFF. The DNA for the CDR3 is TGTGCCAGTAGTGAACAGGGGGCGCAAGGCGGGGAGCTGTTTTTT. The whole variable domain, remainder taken from reference TRBV19 and TRBJ2-2, is DGGITQSPKYLFRKEGQNVTLSCEQNLNHDAMYWYRQDPGQGLRLIYYSQIVNDFQKGDIAEGYSVSREKKESFPLTVTSAQKNPTAFYLCASSEQGAQGGELFFGEGSRLTVL.